The source of this T cell receptor beta chain is a study of control samples from healthy donors and cancer patients. Assay: immunoSEQ multiplex PCR; the TCRdb copy retains only in-frame clones and omits some. The table shows over 75,000 clones, with around 82% occurring only once. CDR1 is MGHRA, CDR2 YSYEKL, per germline. V dropped 8 bases and J dropped 1 base, with 13 bases sitting between them. The CDR3 is made up of 14 amino acids. Input material: blood. The chain has TRBV4-1 and TRBJ2-3; D remains ambiguous. The clonotype comes from a man in his 60s in good health. For the CDR3, the DNA is TGCGCCAGCCGCCTAGACCGGGGCACAGATACGCAGTATTTT. As protein: CASRLDRGTDTQYF.